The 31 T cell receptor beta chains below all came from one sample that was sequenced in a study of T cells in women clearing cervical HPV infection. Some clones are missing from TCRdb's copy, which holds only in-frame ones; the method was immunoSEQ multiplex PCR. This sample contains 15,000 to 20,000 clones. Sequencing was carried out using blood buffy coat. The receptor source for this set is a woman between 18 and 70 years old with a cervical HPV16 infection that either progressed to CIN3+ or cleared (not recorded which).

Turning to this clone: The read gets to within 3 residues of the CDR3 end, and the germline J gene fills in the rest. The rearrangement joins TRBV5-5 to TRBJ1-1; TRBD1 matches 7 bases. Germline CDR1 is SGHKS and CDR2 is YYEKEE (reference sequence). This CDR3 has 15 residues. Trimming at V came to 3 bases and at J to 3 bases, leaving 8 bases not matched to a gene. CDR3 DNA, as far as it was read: TGTGCCAGCAGCTCGACAGGGCTGGGCTACACTGAA. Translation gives CASSSTGLGYTE. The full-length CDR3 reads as CASSSTGLGYTEAFF.

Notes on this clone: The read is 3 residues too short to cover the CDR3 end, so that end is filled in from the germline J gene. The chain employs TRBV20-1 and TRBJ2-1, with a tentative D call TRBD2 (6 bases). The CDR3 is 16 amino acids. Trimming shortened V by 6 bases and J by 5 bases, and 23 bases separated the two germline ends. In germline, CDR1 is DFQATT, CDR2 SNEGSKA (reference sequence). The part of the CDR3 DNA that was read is TGCAGTGCATTACCCCTCAGCGGTGGAGGGAACAATGAG. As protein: CSALPLSGGGNNE. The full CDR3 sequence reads CSALPLSGGGNNEQFF.

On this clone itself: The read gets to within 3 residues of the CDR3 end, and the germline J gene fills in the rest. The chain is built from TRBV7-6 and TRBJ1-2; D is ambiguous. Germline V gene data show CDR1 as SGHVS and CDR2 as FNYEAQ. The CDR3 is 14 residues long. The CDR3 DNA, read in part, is TGTGCCAGCAGCGCCTTGGCGGGAGTTGCCGAC. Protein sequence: CASSALAGVAD. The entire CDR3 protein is CASSALAGVADYTF. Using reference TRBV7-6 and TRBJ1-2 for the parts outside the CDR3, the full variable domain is GAGVSQSPRYKVTKRGQDVALRCDPISGHVSLYWYRQALGQGPEFLTYFNYEAQQDKSGLPNDRFSAERPEGSISTLTIQRTEQRDSAMYRCASSALAGVADYTFGSGTRLTVV.

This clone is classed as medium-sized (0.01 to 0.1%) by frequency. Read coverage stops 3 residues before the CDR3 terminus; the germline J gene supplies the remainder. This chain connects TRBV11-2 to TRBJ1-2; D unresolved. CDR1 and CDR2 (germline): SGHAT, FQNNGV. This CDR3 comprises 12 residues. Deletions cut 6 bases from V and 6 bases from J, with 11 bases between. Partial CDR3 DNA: TGTGCCAGCAGACAAGCCGGGGATGGC. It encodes CASRQAGDG. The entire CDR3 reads CASRQAGDGYTF.

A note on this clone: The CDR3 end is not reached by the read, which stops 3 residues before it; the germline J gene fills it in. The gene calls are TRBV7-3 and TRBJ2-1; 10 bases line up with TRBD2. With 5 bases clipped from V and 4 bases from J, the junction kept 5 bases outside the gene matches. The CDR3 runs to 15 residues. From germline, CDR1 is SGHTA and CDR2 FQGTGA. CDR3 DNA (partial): TGTGCCAGCAGCCTAGGACTAGCGGAATACAATGAG. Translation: CASSLGLAEYNE. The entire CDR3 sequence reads CASSLGLAEYNEQFF.

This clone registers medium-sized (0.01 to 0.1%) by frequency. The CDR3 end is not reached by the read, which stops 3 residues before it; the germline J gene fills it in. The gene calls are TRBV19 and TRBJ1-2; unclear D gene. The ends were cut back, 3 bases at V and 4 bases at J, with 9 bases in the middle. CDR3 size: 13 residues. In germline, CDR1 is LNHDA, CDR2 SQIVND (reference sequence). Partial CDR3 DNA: TGTGCCAGTAGTATTAGAGATGCCTATGGC. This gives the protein CASSIRDAYG. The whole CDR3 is CASSIRDAYGYTF.

The sequenced CDR3 bases are TGTGCCATCAGCCCCGGGACAGGGGTCCAAGAGACC. It yields the protein CAISPGTGVQET. The CDR3 in full is CAISPGTGVQETQYF. The chain employs TRBV10-3 and TRBJ2-5, with 10 bases lining up with TRBD1. The read halts 3 residues ahead of the CDR3 end, with the missing end drawn from the germline J gene. V lost 6 bases and J lost 1; bases outside the gene matches: 5. The CDR3 totals 15 residues. The germline V gene has CDR1 ENHRY and CDR2 SYGVKD.

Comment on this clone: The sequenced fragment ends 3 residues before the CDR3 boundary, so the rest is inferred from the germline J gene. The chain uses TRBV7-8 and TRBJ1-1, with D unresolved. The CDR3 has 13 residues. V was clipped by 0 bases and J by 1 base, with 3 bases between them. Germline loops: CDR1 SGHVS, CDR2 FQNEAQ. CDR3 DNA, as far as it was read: TGTGCCAGCAGCTTAGCAGGGAACACTGAA. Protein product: CASSLAGNTE. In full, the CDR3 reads CASSLAGNTEAFF.

This CDR3 reads CSAPGGVETQYF. CDR3 DNA, as far as it was read: TGCAGTGCTCCTGGGGGGGTGGAGACC. This chain uses TRBV20-1 with TRBJ2-5, with 7 bases fitting TRBD2. The sequenced fragment ends 3 residues before the CDR3 boundary, so the rest is inferred from the germline J gene. Losses at the gene ends were 5 bases for V and 5 bases for J; bases not matched to a gene: 5. In germline, CDR1 is DFQATT, CDR2 SNEGSKA (reference sequence). The CDR3 totals 12 residues.

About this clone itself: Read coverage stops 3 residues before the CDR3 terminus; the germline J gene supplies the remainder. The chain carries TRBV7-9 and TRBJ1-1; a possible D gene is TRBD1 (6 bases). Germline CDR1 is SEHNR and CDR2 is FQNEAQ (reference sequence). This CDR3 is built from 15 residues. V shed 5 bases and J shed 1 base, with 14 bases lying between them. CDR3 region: CASSPGPGANTEAFF. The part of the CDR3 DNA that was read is TGTGCCAGCAGCCCCGGACCAGGGGCGAACACTGAA.

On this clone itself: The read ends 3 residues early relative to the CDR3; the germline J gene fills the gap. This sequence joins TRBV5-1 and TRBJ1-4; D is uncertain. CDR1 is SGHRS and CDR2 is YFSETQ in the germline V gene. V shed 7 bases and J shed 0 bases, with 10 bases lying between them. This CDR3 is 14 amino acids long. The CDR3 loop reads CASRLSSTNEKLFF. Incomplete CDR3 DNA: TGCGCCAGCCGCCTATCATCAACTAATGAAAAA.

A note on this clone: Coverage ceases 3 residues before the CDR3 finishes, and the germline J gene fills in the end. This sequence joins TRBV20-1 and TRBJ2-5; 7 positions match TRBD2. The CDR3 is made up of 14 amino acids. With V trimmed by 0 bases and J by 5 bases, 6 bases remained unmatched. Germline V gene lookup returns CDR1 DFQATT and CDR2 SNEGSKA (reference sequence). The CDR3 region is CSARDLRAGETQYF. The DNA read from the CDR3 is TGCAGTGCTAGAGATCTGAGAGCGGGGGAGACC.

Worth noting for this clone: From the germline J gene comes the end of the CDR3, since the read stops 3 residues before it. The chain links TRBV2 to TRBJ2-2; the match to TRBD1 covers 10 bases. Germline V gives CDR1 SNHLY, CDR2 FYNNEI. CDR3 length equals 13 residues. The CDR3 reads CASRDRGDSPLFF. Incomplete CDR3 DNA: TGTGCCAGCAGGGACAGGGGGGACTCACCG.

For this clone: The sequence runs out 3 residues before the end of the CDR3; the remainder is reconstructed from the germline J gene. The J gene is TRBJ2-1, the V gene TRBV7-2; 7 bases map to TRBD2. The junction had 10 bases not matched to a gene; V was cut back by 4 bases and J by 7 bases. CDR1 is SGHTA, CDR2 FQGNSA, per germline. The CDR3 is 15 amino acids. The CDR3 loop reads CASSSTTGTTNEQFF. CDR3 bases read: TGTGCCAGCAGCTCCACCACCGGGACTACTAATGAG.

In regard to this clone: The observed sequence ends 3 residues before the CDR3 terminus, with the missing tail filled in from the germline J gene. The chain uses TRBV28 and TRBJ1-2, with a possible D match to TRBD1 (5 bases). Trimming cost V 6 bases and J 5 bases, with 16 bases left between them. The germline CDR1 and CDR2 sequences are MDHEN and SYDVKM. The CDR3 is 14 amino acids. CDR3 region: CASRKVDTTYGYTF. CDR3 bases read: TGTGCCAGCAGGAAGGTGGACACTACTTATGGC.

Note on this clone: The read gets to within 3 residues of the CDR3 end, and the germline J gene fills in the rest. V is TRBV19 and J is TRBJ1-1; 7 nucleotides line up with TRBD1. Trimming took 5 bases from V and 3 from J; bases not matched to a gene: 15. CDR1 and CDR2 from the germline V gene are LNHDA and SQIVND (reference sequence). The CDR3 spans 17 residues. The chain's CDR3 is CASSLGTAKLGYTEAFF. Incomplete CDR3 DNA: TGTGCCAGTAGTCTCGGGACAGCCAAGCTGGGATACACTGAA.

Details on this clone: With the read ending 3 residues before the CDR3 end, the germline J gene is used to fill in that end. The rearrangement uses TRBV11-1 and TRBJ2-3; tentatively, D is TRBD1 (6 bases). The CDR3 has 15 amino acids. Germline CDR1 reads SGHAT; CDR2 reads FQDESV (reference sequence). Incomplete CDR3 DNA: TGTGCCAGCAGCCAAGGAGTACAGGGAAAAGAGACG. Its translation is CASSQGVQGKET. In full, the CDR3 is CASSQGVQGKETQYF.

CDR3 region: CASSVLAPPPYNEQFF. CDR3 bases read: TGTGCCAGCAGCGTCCTAGCTCCACCTCCCTACAATGAG. This chain joins TRBV12-3 or TRBV12-4 and TRBJ2-1, with a weak D call TRBD2 (5 bases). Read data end 3 residues before the CDR3 end; the end is taken from the germline J gene. CDR3 length: 16 residues. The V end was cut by 6 bases, the J end by 2 bases, with 17 bases between.

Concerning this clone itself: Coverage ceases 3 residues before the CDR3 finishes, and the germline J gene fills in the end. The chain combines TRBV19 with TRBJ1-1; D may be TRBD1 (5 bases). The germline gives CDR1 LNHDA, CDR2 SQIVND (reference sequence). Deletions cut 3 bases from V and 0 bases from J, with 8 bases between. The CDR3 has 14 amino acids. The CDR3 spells CASSMAGLNTEAFF. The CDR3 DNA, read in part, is TGTGCCAGTAGTATGGCGGGGCTGAACACTGAA. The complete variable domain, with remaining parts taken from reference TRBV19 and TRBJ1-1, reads DGGITQSPKYLFRKEGQNVTLSCEQNLNHDAMYWYRQDPGQGLRLIYYSQIVNDFQKGDIAEGYSVSREKKESFPLTVTSAQKNPTAFYLCASSMAGLNTEAFFGQGTRLTVV.

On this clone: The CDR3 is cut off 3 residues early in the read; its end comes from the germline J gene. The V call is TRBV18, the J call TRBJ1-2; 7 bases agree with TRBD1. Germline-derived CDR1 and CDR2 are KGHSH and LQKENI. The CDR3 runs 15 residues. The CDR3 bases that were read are TGTGCCAGCTCACCTGGACAGGTCGAGAATCCCCAC. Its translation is CASSPGQVENPH. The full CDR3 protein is CASSPGQVENPHYTF.

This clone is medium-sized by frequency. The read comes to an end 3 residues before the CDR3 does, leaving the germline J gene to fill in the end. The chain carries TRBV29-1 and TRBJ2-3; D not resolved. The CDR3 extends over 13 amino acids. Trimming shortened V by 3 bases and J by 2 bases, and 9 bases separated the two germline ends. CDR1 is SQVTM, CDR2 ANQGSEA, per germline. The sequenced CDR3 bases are TGCAGCGTTGAGGGCAGCTTCACAGATACG. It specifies CSVEGSFTDT. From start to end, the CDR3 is CSVEGSFTDTQYF.

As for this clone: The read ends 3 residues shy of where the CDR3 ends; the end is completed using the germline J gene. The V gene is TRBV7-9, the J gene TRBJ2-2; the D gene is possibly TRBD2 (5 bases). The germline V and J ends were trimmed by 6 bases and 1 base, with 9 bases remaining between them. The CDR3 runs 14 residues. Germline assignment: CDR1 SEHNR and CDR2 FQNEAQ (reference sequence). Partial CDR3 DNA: TGTGCCAGCAGTTCCAGCGGGAACACCGGGGAG. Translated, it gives CASSSSGNTGE. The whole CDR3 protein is CASSSSGNTGELFF.

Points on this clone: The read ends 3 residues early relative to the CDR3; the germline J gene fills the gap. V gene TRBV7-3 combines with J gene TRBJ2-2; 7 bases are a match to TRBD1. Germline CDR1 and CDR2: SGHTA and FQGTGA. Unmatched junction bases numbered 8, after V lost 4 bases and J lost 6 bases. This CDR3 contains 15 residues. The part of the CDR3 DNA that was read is TGTGCCAGCAGCTCTACAGGGGTATCGTCCGGGGAG. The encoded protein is CASSSTGVSSGE. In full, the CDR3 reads CASSSTGVSSGELFF.

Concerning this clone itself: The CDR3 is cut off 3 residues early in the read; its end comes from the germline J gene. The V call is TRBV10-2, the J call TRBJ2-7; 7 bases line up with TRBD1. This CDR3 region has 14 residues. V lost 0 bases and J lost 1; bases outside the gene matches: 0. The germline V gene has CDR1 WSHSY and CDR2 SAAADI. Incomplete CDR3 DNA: TGCGCCAGCAGTGAGTCGGGACAGTCCTACGAG. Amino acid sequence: CASSESGQSYE. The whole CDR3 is CASSESGQSYEQYF.

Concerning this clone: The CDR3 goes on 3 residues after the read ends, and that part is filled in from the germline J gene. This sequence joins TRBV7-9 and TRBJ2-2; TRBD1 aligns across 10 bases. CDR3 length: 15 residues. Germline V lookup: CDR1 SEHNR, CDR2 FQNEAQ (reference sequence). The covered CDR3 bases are TGTGCCAGCAGCTTAAGGGGGACAGGGGATGAAAAG. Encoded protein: CASSLRGTGDEK. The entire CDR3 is CASSLRGTGDEKLFF. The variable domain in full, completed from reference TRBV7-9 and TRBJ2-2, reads DTGVSQNPRHKITKRGQNVTFRCDPISEHNRLYWYRQTLGQGPEFLTYFQNEAQLEKSRLLSDRFSAERPKGSFSTLEIQRTEQGDSAMYLCASSLRGTGDEKLFFGEGSRLTVL.

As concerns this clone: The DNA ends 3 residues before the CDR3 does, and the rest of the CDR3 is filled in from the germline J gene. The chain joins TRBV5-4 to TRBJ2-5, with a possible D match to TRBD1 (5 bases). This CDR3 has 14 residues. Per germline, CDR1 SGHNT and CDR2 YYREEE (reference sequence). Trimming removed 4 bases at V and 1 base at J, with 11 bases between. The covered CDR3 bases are TGTGCCAGCAGCATCCAGGGTAGCCAAGAGACC. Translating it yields CASSIQGSQET. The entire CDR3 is CASSIQGSQETQYF. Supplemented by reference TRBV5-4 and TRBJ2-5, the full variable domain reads ETGVTQSPTHLIKTRGQQVTLRCSSQSGHNTVSWYQQALGQGPQFIFQYYREEENGRGNFPPRFSGLQFPNYSSELNVNALELDDSALYLCASSIQGSQETQYFGPGTRLLVL.

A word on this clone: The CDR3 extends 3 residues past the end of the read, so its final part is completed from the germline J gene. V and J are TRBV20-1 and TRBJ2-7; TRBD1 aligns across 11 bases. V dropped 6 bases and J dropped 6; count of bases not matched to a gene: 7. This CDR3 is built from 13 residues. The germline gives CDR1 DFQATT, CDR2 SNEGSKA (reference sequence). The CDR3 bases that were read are TGCAGTGCCAGAAGGACAGGGGGCGGCGAG. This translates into CSARRTGGGE. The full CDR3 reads CSARRTGGGEQYF.

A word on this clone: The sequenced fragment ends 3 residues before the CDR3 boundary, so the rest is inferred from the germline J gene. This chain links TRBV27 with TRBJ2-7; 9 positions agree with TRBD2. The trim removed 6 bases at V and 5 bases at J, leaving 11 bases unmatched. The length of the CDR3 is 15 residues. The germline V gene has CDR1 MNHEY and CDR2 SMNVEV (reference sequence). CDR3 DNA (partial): TGTGCCAGCAGGCTAATAGCGGGAGCGAATCACGAG. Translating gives CASRLIAGANHE. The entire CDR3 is CASRLIAGANHEQYF.

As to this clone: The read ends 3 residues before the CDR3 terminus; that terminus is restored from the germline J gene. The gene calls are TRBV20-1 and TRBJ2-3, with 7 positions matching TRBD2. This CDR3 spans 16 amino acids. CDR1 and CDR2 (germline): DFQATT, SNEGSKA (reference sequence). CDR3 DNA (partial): TGCAGTGCTAGCCCTACAATGAGCGGGGTTCAAGAGACG. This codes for CSASPTMSGVQET. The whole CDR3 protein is CSASPTMSGVQETQYF.

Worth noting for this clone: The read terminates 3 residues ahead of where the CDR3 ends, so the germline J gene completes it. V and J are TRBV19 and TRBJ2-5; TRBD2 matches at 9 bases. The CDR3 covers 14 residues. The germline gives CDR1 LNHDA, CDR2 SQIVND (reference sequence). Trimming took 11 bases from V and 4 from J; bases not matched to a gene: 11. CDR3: CASRASSGRETQYF. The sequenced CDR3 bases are TGTGCCTCAAGAGCGAGTAGCGGGAGAGAGACC.

CDR3 DNA, as far as it was read: TGTGCCAGCAGTGAATGGACTAGCGCTCATTACGAG. Translating it yields CASSEWTSAHYE. The CDR3 in its entirety is CASSEWTSAHYEQYF. V usage is TRBV25-1 and J usage is TRBJ2-7; 9 bases are shared with TRBD2. The read ends 3 residues shy of where the CDR3 ends; the end is completed using the germline J gene. CDR3 length: 15 amino acids. The J segment lost 4 bases and the V segment lost 1 base, leaving 5 bases of the junction unmatched. Germline assignment: CDR1 MGHDK and CDR2 SYGVNS.